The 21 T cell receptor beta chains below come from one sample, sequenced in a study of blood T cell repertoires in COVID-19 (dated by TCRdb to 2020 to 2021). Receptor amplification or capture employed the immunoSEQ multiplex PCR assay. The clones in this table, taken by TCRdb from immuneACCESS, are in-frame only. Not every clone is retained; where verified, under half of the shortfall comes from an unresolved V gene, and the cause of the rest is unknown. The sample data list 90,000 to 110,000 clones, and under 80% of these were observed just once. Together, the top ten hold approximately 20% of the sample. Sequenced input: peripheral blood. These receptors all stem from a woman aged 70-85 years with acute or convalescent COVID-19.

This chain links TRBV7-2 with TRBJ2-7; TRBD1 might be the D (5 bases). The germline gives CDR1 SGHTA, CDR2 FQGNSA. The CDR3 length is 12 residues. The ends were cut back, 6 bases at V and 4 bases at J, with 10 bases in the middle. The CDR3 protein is CASRGPEYEQYF. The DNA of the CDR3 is TGTGCCAGCAGGGGGCCGGAATACGAGCAGTACTTC.

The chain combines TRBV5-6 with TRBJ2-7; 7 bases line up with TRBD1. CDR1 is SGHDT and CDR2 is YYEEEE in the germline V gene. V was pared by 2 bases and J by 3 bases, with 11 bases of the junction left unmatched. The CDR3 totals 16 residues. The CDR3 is CASSFPPRTGLYEQYF. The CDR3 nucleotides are TGTGCCAGCAGCTTCCCGCCCCGGACAGGACTCTACGAGCAGTACTTC.

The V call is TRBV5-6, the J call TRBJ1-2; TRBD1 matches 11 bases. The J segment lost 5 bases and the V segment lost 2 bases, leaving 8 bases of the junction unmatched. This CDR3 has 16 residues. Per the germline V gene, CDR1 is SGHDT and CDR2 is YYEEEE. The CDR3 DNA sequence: TGTGCCAGCAGCTTCGGGACAGGGGGGCCCCGGTATGGCTACACCTTC. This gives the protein CASSFGTGGPRYGYTF.

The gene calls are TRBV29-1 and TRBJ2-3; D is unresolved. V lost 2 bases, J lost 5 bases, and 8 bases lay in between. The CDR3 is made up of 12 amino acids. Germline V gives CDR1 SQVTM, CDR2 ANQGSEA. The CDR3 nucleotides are TGCAGCGTTGAATTGTTAATAGATACGCAGTATTTT. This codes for CSVELLIDTQYF.

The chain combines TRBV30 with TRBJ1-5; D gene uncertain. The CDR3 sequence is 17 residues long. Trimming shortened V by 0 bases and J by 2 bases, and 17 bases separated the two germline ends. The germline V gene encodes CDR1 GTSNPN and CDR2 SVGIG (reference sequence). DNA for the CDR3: TGTGCCTGGAGTGTACCGGGGTCTGCTTCGGGCAATCAGCCCCAGCATTTT. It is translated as CAWSVPGSASGNQPQHF.

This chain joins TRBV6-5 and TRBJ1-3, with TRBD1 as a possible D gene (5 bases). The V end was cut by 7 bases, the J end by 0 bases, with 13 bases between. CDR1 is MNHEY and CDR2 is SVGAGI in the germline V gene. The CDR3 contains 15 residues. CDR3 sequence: CASTSQGSSGNTIYF. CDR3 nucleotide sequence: TGTGCCAGCACCTCCCAGGGTAGCTCTGGAAACACCATATATTTT.

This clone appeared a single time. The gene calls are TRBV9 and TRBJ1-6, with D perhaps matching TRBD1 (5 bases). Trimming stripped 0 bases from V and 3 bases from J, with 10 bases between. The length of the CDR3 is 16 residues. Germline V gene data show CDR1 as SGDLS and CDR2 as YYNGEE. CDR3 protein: CASSVEQVDYNSPLHF. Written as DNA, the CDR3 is TGTGCCAGCAGCGTAGAACAGGTGGACTATAATTCACCCCTCCACTTT.

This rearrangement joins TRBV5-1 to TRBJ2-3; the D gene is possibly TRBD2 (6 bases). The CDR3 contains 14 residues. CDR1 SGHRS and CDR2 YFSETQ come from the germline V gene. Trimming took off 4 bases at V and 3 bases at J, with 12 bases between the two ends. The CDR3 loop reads CASSLTRGTDTQYF. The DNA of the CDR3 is TGCGCCAGCAGCCTAACCCGGGGGACAGATACGCAGTATTTT.

In nucleotides, the CDR3 is TGTGCCTGGAGTGAACACTACGGGACAGCTAATTCACCCCTCCACTTT. Amino acid sequence: CAWSEHYGTANSPLHF. The chain links TRBV30 to TRBJ1-6; 7 bases are shared with TRBD1. The CDR3 covers 16 residues. Germline lookup yields CDR1 GTSNPN and CDR2 SVGIG (reference sequence). Losses at the gene ends were 1 base for V and 6 bases for J; bases not matched to a gene: 9.

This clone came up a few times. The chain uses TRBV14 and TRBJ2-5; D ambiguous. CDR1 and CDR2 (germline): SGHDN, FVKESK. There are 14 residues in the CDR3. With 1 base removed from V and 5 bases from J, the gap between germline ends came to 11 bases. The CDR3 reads CASSQGARSETQYF. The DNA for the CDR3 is TGTGCCAGCAGCCAAGGGGCCAGGTCGGAGACCCAGTACTTC.

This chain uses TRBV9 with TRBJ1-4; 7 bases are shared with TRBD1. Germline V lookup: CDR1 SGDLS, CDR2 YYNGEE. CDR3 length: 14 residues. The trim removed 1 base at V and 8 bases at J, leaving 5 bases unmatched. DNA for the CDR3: TGTGCCAGCAGCGTATCGGCAGGGGGGGAAAAACTGTTTTTT. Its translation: CASSVSAGGEKLFF.

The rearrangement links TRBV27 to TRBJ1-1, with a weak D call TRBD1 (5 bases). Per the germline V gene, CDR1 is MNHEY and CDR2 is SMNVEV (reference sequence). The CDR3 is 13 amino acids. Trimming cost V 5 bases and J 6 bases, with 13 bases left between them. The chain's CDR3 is CASSPRREAEAFF. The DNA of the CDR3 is TGTGCCAGCAGTCCACGCAGGGAGGCTGAAGCTTTCTTT.

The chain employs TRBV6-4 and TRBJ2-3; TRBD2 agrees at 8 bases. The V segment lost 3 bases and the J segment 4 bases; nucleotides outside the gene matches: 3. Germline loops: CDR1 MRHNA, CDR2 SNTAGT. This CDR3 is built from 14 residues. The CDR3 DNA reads TGTGCCAGCAGTGAGGTAGCGGGGCCAGATACGCAGTATTTT. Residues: CASSEVAGPDTQYF.

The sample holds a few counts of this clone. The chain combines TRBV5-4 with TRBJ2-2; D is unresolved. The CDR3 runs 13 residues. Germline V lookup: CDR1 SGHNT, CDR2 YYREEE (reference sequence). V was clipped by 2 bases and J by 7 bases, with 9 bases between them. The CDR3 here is CASSFVEYGELFF. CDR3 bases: TGTGCCAGCAGCTTCGTCGAGTACGGGGAGCTGTTTTTT.

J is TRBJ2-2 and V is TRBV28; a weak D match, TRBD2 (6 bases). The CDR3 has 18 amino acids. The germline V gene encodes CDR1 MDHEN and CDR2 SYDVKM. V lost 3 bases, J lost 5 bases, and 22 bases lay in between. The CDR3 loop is CASSLGKESAGWTGELFF. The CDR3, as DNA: TGTGCCAGCAGTTTGGGAAAGGAGAGTGCGGGATGGACCGGGGAGCTGTTTTTT.

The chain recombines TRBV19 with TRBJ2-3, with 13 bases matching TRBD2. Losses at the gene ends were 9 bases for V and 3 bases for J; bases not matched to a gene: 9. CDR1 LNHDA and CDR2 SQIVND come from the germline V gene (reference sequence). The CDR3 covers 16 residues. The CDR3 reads CASQVTSGGFTDTQYF. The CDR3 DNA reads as TGTGCCAGCCAGGTGACTAGCGGGGGGTTTACAGATACGCAGTATTTT.

The CDR3 nucleotides are TGTGCCAGCAGCCAACGACAGGGGGCATACGAGCAGTACTTC. Translated, it gives CASSQRQGAYEQYF. The gene calls are TRBV3-1 (or the pseudogene TRBV3-2) and TRBJ2-7; 10 bases map to TRBD1. This CDR3 spans 14 amino acids. Germline V gene lookup returns CDR1 LGHDT and CDR2 YNNKEL (reference sequence). V was pared by 2 bases and J by 4 bases, with 2 bases of the junction left unmatched.

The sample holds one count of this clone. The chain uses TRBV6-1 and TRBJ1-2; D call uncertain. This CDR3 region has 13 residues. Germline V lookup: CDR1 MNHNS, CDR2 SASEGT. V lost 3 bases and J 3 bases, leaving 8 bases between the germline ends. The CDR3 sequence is CASSESTHYGYTF. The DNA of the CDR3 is TGTGCCAGCAGTGAGTCAACTCACTATGGCTACACCTTC.

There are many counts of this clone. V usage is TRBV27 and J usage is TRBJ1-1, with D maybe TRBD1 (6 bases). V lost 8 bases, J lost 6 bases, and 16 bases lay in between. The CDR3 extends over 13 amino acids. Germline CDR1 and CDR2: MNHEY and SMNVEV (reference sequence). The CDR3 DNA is TGTGCCAGCTGGGGGGGGCGAGTCTCTGAAGCTTTCTTT. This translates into CASWGGRVSEAFF.

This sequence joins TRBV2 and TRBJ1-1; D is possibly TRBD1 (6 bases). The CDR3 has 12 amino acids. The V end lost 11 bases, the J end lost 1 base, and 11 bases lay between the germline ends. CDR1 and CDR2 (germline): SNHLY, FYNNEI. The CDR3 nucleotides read TGTGCCGGTAGGGGGGGGAACACTGAAGCTTTCTTT. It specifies CAGRGGNTEAFF.

CDR3 in amino acids: CASSSLAGSTDTQYF. CDR3 DNA: TGTGCCAGCAGTTCACTAGCGGGAAGCACAGATACGCAGTATTTT. The rearrangement links TRBV28 to TRBJ2-3; 10 positions match TRBD2. V trimming: 4 bases; J trimming: 0 bases; junction bases outside the gene matches: 1. This CDR3 comprises 15 residues. CDR1 is MDHEN, CDR2 SYDVKM, per germline.